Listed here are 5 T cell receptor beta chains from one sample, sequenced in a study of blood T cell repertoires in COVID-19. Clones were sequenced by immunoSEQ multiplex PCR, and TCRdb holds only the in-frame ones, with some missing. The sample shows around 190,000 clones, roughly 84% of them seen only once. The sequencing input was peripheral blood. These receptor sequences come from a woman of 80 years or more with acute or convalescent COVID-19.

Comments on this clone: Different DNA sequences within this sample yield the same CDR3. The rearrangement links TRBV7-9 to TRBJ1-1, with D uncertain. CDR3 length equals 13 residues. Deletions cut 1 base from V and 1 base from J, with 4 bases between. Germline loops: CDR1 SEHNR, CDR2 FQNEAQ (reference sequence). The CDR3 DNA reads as TGTGCCAGCAGCTTAGAACAGAACACTGAAGCTTTCTTT. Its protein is CASSLEQNTEAFF.

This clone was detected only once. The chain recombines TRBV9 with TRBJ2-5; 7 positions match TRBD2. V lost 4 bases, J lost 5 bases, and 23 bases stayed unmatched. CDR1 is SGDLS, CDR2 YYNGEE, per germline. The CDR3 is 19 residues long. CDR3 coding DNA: TGTGCCAGCAGCCCGACTCTTGGGAGGGCACGCGGGTTAAGGGAGACCCAGTACTTC. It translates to CASSPTLGRARGLRETQYF.

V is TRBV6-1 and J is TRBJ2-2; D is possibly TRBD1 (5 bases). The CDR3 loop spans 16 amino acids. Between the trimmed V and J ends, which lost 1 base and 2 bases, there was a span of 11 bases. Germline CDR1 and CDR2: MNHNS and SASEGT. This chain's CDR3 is CASSEGGAINTGELFF. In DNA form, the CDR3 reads TGTGCCAGCAGTGAAGGGGGCGCCATAAACACCGGGGAGCTGTTTTTT.

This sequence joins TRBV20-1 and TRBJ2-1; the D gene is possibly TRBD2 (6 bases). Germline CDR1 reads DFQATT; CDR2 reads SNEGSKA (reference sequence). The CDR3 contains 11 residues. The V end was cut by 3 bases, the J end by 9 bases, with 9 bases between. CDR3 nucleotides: TGCAGTGCTAGTACCGGGAGTGAGCAGTTCTTC. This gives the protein CSASTGSEQFF.

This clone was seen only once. The CDR3, as DNA: TGTGCCAGCAGCCTTATAATCCGGACTTCCGAGTTCTTC. This gives the protein CASSLIIRTSEFF. The chain carries TRBV7-2 and TRBJ2-1, with D possibly matching TRBD2 (5 bases). The V end lost 5 bases, the J end lost 14 bases, and 19 bases lay between the germline ends. Germline CDR1 reads SGHTA; CDR2 reads FQGNSA. The CDR3 extends over 13 amino acids.